This T cell receptor beta chain was obtained from a study of beta chain features in type 1 diabetes. Sequenced material consisted of expressed TCRB transcripts (all of the isolated RNA was reverse transcribed). Sequenced by immunoSEQ multiplex PCR; TCRdb stores in-frame clones only, minus some. Here the sample spans around 330,000 clones, 11% being singletons. This clone was observed a handful of times. The CDR3 consists of 15 residues. Germline V gene sequence: CDR1 SGHAT, CDR2 FQDESV (reference sequence). V trimming: 1 base; J trimming: 0 bases; junction bases outside the gene matches: 0. The source is a woman aged 25 to 39 in good health. The sequencing input was naive CD4+ T cells from blood. The chain uses TRBV11-1 and TRBJ2-1; 7 bases fit TRBD1. In nucleotides, the CDR3 is TGTGCCAGCAGCTTAGACAGGGGCTCCTACAATGAGCAGTTCTTC. It yields the protein CASSLDRGSYNEQFF.